The 30 T cell receptor beta chains below all came from one sample that was sequenced in a study of CD8 T cells in ankylosing spondylitis. These receptors' targets are unknown. Each CDR3 protein is one row after TCRdb ran MiXCR on the 5' RACE reads. The repertoire holds roughly 470,000 distinct CDR3 sequences, with roughly 26% as singletons. Overall study results and limits: Among TCR beta sequences, a motif of fewer than 10 highly homologous variants appeared characteristic of ankylosing spondylitis blood.

Sequencing was done on a sample of blood, either unsorted or a sorted T cell fraction (not recorded which). The receptor set was obtained from a male donor with ankylosing spondylitis.

The V and J genes are TRBV5-1 and TRBJ2-2; 7 bases match TRBD1. Germline CDR1 SGHRS, CDR2 YFSETQ. The CDR3 is made up of 15 amino acids. V shed 4 bases and J 2 bases; nucleotides not matched to a gene: 5. CDR3 sequence (DNA): TGCGCCAGCAGCACCGGGACAGTAAACACCGGGGAGCTGTTTTTT. Protein: CASSTGTVNTGELFF.

This clonotype has just a few counts. The gene calls are TRBV7-2 and TRBJ1-6; the D is unclear. Germline CDR1 SGHTA, CDR2 FQGNSA. Trimming took 2 bases from V and 9 from J, leaving 5 bases between them. The CDR3 is made up of 12 amino acids. CDR3 DNA sequence: TGTGCCAGCAGCTTATCCGGTTCACCCCTCCACTTT. It translates to CASSLSGSPLHF. The full variable domain, its missing parts supplied by reference TRBV7-2 and TRBJ1-6, is GAGVSQSPSNKVTEKGKDVELRCDPISGHTALYWYRQSLGQGLEFLIYFQGNSAPDKSGLPSDRFSAERTGGSVSTLTIQRTQQEDSAVYLCASSLSGSPLHFGNGTRLTVT.

This sequence joins TRBV5-1 and TRBJ1-1, with D perhaps matching TRBD1 (6 bases). V was cut by 4 bases and J by 4 bases, with 14 bases left in between. Germline V lookup: CDR1 SGHRS, CDR2 YFSETQ. The CDR3 has 14 residues. The CDR3 bases are TGCGCCAGCAGCCCTCAGACAGGATCCACTGAAGCTTTCTTT. It specifies CASSPQTGSTEAFF.

This chain uses TRBV4-2 with TRBJ2-1; 10 nucleotides match TRBD1. The V and J ends lost 3 bases and 6 bases, in that order; junction bases with no gene match: 5. The CDR3 runs to 15 residues. Germline CDR1 reads LGHNA; CDR2 reads YNFKEQ. In DNA form, the CDR3 reads TGTGCCAGCAGCCAGGGACAGGGGCCTTTCAATGAGCAGTTCTTC. Encoded protein: CASSQGQGPFNEQFF.

This clonotype was recorded a few times. The V and J genes are TRBV5-1 and TRBJ2-5; 12 positions match TRBD2. The CDR3 has 14 residues. The germline V gene encodes CDR1 SGHRS and CDR2 YFSETQ. With 4 bases clipped from V and 4 bases from J, the junction kept 2 bases outside the gene matches. CDR3 residues: CASSRTSGAETQYF. The DNA of the CDR3 is TGCGCCAGCAGCAGGACTAGCGGGGCAGAGACCCAGTACTTC.

This clonotype was detected a few times. As DNA, the CDR3 is TGTGCCAGCAGCTTAGGGTTGGGACAGGGCAGCAATCAGCCCCAGCATTTT. Its protein is CASSLGLGQGSNQPQHF. V and J are TRBV11-2 and TRBJ1-5; 9 nucleotides agree with TRBD1. The germline gives CDR1 SGHAT, CDR2 FQNNGV. The V segment lost 1 base and the J segment 1 base; nucleotides outside the gene matches: 5. The CDR3 is 17 amino acids.

In its sample, this clonotype was seen many times. The gene calls are TRBV5-1 and TRBJ2-1; 7 bases map to TRBD1. The CDR3 has 14 amino acids. J lost 2 bases, V lost 4 bases, and 3 bases had no gene match. Germline lookup yields CDR1 SGHRS and CDR2 YFSETQ. CDR3 region: CASSNGQAYNEQFF. The CDR3 DNA sequence: TGCGCCAGCAGCAACGGACAGGCCTACAATGAGCAGTTCTTC. Based on the CDR3 plus reference TRBV5-1 and TRBJ2-1, the full variable domain is KAGVTQTPRYLIKTRGQQVTLSCSPISGHRSVSWYQQTPGQGLQFLFEYFSETQRNKGNFPGRFSGRQFSNSRSEMNVSTLELGDSALYLCASSNGQAYNEQFFGPGTRLTVL.

This clonotype was detected only a few times. The V and J genes are TRBV20-1 and TRBJ1-2, with D possibly matching TRBD1 (6 bases). The ends were cut back, 6 bases at V and 0 bases at J, with 14 bases in the middle. The CDR3 extends over 14 amino acids. Germline lookup yields CDR1 DFQATT and CDR2 SNEGSKA (reference sequence). The CDR3 nucleotides read TGCAGTGCCTCCCGGGGGGCAGCTAACTATGGCTACACCTTC. The encoded protein is CSASRGAANYGYTF.

This clonotype was observed a few times. This chain links TRBV11-2 with TRBJ2-7; TRBD1 matches at 8 bases. Looked up from germline, CDR1 is SGHAT and CDR2 is FQNNGV. J lost 3 bases, V lost 5 bases, and 6 bases had no gene match. The CDR3 contains 14 residues. Here the CDR3 DNA reads TGTGCCAGCAGCGGCGCCGGGACAGGCTACGAGCAGTACTTC. It yields the protein CASSGAGTGYEQYF.

The sample holds a few counts of this clonotype. The chain is built from TRBV12-3 or TRBV12-4 and TRBJ1-1; the match to TRBD1 covers 8 bases. Trimming at V came to 6 bases and at J to 1 base, leaving 4 bases not matched to a gene. This CDR3 region has 14 residues. CDR3 nucleotides: TGTGCCAGCAGGAGACAGGGGACGAACACTGAAGCTTTCTTT. As protein: CASRRQGTNTEAFF.

The chain employs TRBV11-2 and TRBJ2-7, with D uncertain. CDR3 size: 13 residues. Germline V CDR1 and CDR2: SGHAT, FQNNGV. V dropped 5 bases and J dropped 4 bases, with 12 bases sitting between them. The CDR3 nucleotides read TGTGCCAGCAGCCGAGTCGGCGTTTACGAGCAGTACTTC. This encodes CASSRVGVYEQYF.

The chain recombines TRBV3-1 with TRBJ1-2; 10 positions agree with TRBD1. Germline CDR1 LGHDT, CDR2 YNNKEL (reference sequence). V lost 4 bases to trimming and J lost 3 bases; unmatched junction nucleotides: 8. The CDR3 loop spans 16 amino acids. CDR3 protein: CASSRWTGGGDYGYTF. In nucleotides, the CDR3 is TGTGCCAGCAGCCGCTGGACAGGGGGAGGTGACTATGGCTACACCTTC.

This clonotype was counted between two and nine times. J is TRBJ2-6 and V is TRBV11-1; the match to TRBD1 covers 10 bases. With 3 bases clipped from V and 1 base from J, the junction kept 6 bases outside the gene matches. The V gene's germline CDR1 is SGHAT and CDR2 FQDESV (reference sequence). The CDR3 is 18 residues long. For the CDR3, the DNA is TGTGCCAGCAGCTTTCCGACAGGGGGCGCATCTGGGGCCAACGTCCTGACTTTC. Translating gives CASSFPTGGASGANVLTF.

The rearrangement joins TRBV7-9 to TRBJ2-3; 8 positions agree with TRBD2. Trimming took 2 bases from V and 4 from J; bases not matched to a gene: 5. Looked up from germline, CDR1 is SEHNR and CDR2 is FQNEAQ (reference sequence). CDR3 length: 15 amino acids. The CDR3 region has the DNA TGTGCCAGCAGCTTACTAGCGGGCTTTGCAGATACGCAGTATTTT. Its translation: CASSLLAGFADTQYF.

The rearrangement joins TRBV12-3 or TRBV12-4 to TRBJ2-7; 11 bases are a match to TRBD2. This CDR3 has 15 amino acids. V was pared by 2 bases and J by 4 bases, with 4 bases of the junction left unmatched. The CDR3 protein is CASSLFPSGGYEQYF. The CDR3 region has the DNA TGTGCCAGCAGTTTATTCCCTAGCGGGGGGTACGAGCAGTACTTC.

This chain uses TRBV24-1 with TRBJ2-3; D not resolved. V lost 4 bases, J lost 0 bases, and 10 bases lay in between. This CDR3 is 15 amino acids long. The germline CDR1 and CDR2 sequences are KGHDR and SFDVKD. CDR3 region: CATSDSTESTDTQYF. The CDR3 region has the DNA TGTGCCACCAGTGACTCTACAGAGAGCACAGATACGCAGTATTTT.

V and J are TRBV20-1 and TRBJ2-5, with 7 bases fitting TRBD1. Germline lookup yields CDR1 DFQATT and CDR2 SNEGSKA (reference sequence). The V gene end was trimmed by 6 bases and the J gene end by 5 bases; junction bases not matched to a gene: 12. CDR3 length: 14 amino acids. The CDR3 here is CSAKRGTVGETQYF. CDR3 DNA: TGCAGTGCAAAGAGAGGGACAGTAGGGGAGACCCAGTACTTC.

The rearrangement joins TRBV29-1 to TRBJ1-1; tentatively, D is TRBD1 (5 bases). Germline values: CDR1 SQVTM, CDR2 ANQGSEA. This CDR3 is 14 amino acids long. With 1 base removed from V and 1 base from J, the gap between germline ends came to 10 bases. CDR3 DNA: TGCAGCGTTGAAGTCATAGGGACGAACACTGAAGCTTTCTTT. This codes for CSVEVIGTNTEAFF.

The chain carries TRBV5-1 and TRBJ2-1; 13 bases align to TRBD2. The trim removed 4 bases at V and 5 bases at J, leaving 15 bases unmatched. Germline CDR1 reads SGHRS; CDR2 reads YFSETQ. The length of the CDR3 is 19 residues. CDR3 bases: TGCGCCAGCAGCACTCGGACTAGCGGGAGTTCCGCCTACGACAATGAGCAGTTCTTC. Its translation is CASSTRTSGSSAYDNEQFF.

The rearrangement links TRBV6-1 to TRBJ2-5, with D uncertain. This CDR3 comprises 10 residues. Germline V lookup: CDR1 MNHNS, CDR2 SASEGT. The V end lost 11 bases, the J end lost 4 bases, and 8 bases lay between the germline ends. CDR3 DNA: TGTGCCGCCAGTCGAGAGACCCAGTACTTC. Amino acid sequence: CAASRETQYF.

This sequence joins TRBV6-1 and TRBJ1-6; D ambiguous. The CDR3 contains 14 residues. Trimming pared 3 bases from V and 6 bases from J, leaving 9 bases between. The V gene's germline CDR1 is MNHNS and CDR2 SASEGT. CDR3 bases: TGTGCCAGCAGTGAGGGAGCTACTAATTCACCCCTCCACTTT. It translates to CASSEGATNSPLHF.

The V and J genes are TRBV20-1 and TRBJ2-5, with a possible D match to TRBD2 (7 bases). CDR3 length: 14 residues. Germline CDR1 is DFQATT and CDR2 is SNEGSKA (reference sequence). The V and J ends lost 1 base and 3 bases respectively, with 12 bases between them. CDR3 sequence: CSARGGGREETQYF. The CDR3 DNA follows: TGCAGTGCTAGAGGCGGGGGCAGAGAAGAGACCCAGTACTTC.

This clonotype was found a few times. The gene calls are TRBV7-2 and TRBJ1-5, with D unresolved. The V end lost 5 bases, the J end lost 3 bases, and 5 bases lay between the germline ends. This CDR3 is 12 amino acids long. Germline CDR1 SGHTA, CDR2 FQGNSA. The CDR3 DNA is TGTGCCAGCAGCAATTTCAATCAGCCCCAGCATTTT. Protein: CASSNFNQPQHF. The entire variable domain, with the rest obtained from reference TRBV7-2 and TRBJ1-5, is as follows: GAGVSQSPSNKVTEKGKDVELRCDPISGHTALYWYRQSLGQGLEFLIYFQGNSAPDKSGLPSDRFSAERTGGSVSTLTIQRTQQEDSAVYLCASSNFNQPQHFGDGTRLSIL.

This clonotype was seen only a few times. V is TRBV29-1 and J is TRBJ2-3; D assignment may be TRBD1 or TRBD2 (5 bases each). The CDR3 is 15 amino acids. Germline loops: CDR1 SQVTM, CDR2 ANQGSEA. V shed 6 bases and J shed 2 bases, with 18 bases lying between them. DNA of the CDR3: TGCAGCGTCCGACAGAGCGGCGTCGACACAGATACGCAGTATTTT. As protein: CSVRQSGVDTDTQYF.

The V call is TRBV20-1, the J call TRBJ2-1; weak D call: TRBD2 (6 bases). Germline lookup yields CDR1 DFQATT and CDR2 SNEGSKA (reference sequence). The CDR3 is 13 residues long. V shed 4 bases and J shed 5 bases, with 12 bases lying between them. The CDR3 nucleotides are TGCAGTGCTACCGGACTACTAGACAATGAGCAGTTCTTC. Translating gives CSATGLLDNEQFF.

The sample holds a few counts of this clonotype. J is TRBJ1-1 and V is TRBV5-1; D is possibly TRBD1 (5 bases). The CDR3 runs to 13 residues. In germline, CDR1 is SGHRS, CDR2 YFSETQ. The V end lost 2 bases, the J end lost 3 bases, and 8 bases lay between the germline ends. The CDR3 DNA sequence: TGCGCCAGCAGCTTTCCAGGGTACACTGAAGCTTTCTTT. It encodes CASSFPGYTEAFF.

The chain links TRBV9 to TRBJ2-1, with 8 bases lining up with TRBD2. J was trimmed by 9 bases and V by 5 bases; bases with no gene match: 13. This CDR3 contains 15 residues. Germline CDR1 reads SGDLS; CDR2 reads YYNGEE. The CDR3 bases are TGTGCCAGCAGTCCCAGGCGAGCGGGAGCTGTTGAGCAGTTCTTC. Its translation is CASSPRRAGAVEQFF. Combining the CDR3 with reference TRBV9 and TRBJ2-1 gives the whole variable domain DSGVTQTPKHLITATGQRVTLRCSPRSGDLSVYWYQQSLDQGLQFLIQYYNGEERAKGNILERFSAQQFPDLHSELNLSSLELGDSALYFCASSPRRAGAVEQFFGPGTRLTVL.

The CDR3 coding sequence is TGTGCCGCGAGGACGGAGCAAGGTTCACCCCTCCACTTT. This translates into CAARTEQGSPLHF. The chain links TRBV30 to TRBJ1-6; D gene ambiguous. The V end lost 8 bases, the J end lost 9 bases, and 17 bases lay between the germline ends. CDR3 size: 13 residues. CDR1 is GTSNPN, CDR2 SVGIG, per germline (reference sequence).

CDR3 loop: CATKKTGTGGNYGYTF. The CDR3 DNA reads TGTGCCACCAAAAAGACCGGGACAGGGGGCAACTATGGCTACACCTTC. The chain is built from TRBV21-1 and TRBJ1-2; the DNA was not compared with TRBD1, the D call given in the table. TRBV21-1 is listed as a pseudogene. This CDR3 comprises 16 residues.

The chain joins TRBV11-2 to TRBJ1-3, with a tentative D call TRBD1 (5 bases). Trimming left V 1 base short and J 2 bases short, with 9 bases between. The germline V gene has CDR1 SGHAT and CDR2 FQNNGV. The CDR3 totals 15 residues. CDR3 in amino acids: CASSLAGSPGNTIYF. The CDR3, as DNA: TGTGCCAGCAGCTTAGCAGGGTCTCCTGGAAACACCATATATTTT.